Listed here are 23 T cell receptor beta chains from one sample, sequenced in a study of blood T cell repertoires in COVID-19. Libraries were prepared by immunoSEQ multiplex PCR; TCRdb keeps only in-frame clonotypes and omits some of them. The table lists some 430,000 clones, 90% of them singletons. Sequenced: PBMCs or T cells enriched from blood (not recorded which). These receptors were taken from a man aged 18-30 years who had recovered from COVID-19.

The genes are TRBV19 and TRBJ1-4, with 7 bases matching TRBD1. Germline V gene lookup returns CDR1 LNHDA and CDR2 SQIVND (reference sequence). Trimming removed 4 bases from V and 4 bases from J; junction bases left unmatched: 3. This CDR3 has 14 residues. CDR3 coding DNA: TGTGCCAGTAGTACAGGGGGAATTAATGAAAAACTGTTTTTT. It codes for CASSTGGINEKLFF.

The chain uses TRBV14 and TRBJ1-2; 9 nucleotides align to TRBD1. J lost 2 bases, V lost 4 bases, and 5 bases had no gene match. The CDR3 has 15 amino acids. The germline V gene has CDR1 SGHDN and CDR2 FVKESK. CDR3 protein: CASSRLGQGNYGYTF. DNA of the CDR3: TGTGCCAGCAGCCGGTTGGGACAGGGAAACTATGGCTACACCTTC.

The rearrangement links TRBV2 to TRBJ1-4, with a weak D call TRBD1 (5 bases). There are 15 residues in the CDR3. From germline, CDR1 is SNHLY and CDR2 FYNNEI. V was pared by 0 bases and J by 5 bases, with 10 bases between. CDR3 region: CASSEALGGNEKLFF. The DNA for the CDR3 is TGTGCCAGCAGTGAAGCGCTGGGGGGGAATGAAAAACTGTTTTTT.

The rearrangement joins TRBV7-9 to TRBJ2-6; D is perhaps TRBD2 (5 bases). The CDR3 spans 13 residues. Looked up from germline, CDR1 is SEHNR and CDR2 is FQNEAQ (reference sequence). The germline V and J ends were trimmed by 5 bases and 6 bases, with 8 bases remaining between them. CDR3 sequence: CASSLREANVLTF. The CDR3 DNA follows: TGTGCCAGCAGCCTCCGGGAGGCCAACGTCCTGACTTTC.

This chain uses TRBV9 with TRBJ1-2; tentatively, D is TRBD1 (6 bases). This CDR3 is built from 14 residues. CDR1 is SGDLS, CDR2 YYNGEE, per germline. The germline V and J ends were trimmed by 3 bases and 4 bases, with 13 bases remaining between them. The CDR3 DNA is TGTGCCAGCAGCGGAACTCGGACAGCCTATGGCTACACCTTC. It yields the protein CASSGTRTAYGYTF. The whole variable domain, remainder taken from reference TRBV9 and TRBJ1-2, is DSGVTQTPKHLITATGQRVTLRCSPRSGDLSVYWYQQSLDQGLQFLIQYYNGEERAKGNILERFSAQQFPDLHSELNLSSLELGDSALYFCASSGTRTAYGYTFGSGTRLTVV.

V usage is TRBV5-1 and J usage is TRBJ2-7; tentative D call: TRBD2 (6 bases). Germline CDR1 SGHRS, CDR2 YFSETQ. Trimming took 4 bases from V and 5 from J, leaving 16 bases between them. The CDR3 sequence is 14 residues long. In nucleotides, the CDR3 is TGCGCCAGCAGCCCAGGCGGGATCATACACGAGCAGTACTTC. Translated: CASSPGGIIHEQYF.

The CDR3: CASSARDRGQFTEAFF. The DNA of the CDR3 is TGCGCCAGCAGCGCTCGGGACAGGGGGCAATTTACTGAAGCTTTCTTT. This chain joins TRBV5-1 and TRBJ1-1; 12 bases match TRBD1. The CDR3 length is 16 residues. Germline V gene data show CDR1 as SGHRS and CDR2 as YFSETQ. V dropped 4 bases and J dropped 5; count of bases not matched to a gene: 9.

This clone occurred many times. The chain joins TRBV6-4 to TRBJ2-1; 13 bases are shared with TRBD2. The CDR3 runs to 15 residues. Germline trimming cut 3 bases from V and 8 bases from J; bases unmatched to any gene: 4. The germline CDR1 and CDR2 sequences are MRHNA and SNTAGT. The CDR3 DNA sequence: TGTGCCAGCAGTGAGGGGACTAGCGGGAAGGATGAGCAGTTCTTC. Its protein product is CASSEGTSGKDEQFF.

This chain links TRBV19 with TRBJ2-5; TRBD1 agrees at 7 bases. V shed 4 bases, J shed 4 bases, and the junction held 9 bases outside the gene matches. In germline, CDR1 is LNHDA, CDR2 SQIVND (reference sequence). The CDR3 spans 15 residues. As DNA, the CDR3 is TGTGCCAGTAGTACGGGACAGCTCCAGGCAGAGACCCAGTACTTC. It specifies CASSTGQLQAETQYF.

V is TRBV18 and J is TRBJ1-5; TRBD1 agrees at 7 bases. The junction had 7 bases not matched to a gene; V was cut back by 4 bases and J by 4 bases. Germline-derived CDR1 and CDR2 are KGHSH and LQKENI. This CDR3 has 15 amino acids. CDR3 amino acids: CASSRDRALNQPQHF. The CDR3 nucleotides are TGTGCCAGCTCACGAGACAGGGCGTTAAATCAGCCCCAGCATTTT.

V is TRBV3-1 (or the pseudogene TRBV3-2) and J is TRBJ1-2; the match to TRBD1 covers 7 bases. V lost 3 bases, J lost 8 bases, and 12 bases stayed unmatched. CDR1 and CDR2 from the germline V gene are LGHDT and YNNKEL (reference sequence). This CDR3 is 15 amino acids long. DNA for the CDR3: TGTGCCAGCAGCCACGGCGACAGGGTCTCTCACGGCTACACCTTC. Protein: CASSHGDRVSHGYTF.

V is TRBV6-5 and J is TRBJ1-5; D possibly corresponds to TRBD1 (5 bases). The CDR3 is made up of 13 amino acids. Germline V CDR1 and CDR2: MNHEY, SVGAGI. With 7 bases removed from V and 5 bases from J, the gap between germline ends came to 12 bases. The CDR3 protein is CASIPGPDQPQHF. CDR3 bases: TGTGCCAGCATTCCAGGGCCGGATCAGCCCCAGCATTTT.

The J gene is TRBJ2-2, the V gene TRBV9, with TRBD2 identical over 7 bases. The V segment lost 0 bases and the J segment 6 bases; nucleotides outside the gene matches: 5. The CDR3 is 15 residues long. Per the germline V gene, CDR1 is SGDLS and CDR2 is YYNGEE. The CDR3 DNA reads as TGTGCCAGCAGCGTAGCGGGAGGAGGTGCCGGGGAGCTGTTTTTT. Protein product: CASSVAGGGAGELFF. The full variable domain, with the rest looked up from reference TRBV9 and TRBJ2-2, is DSGVTQTPKHLITATGQRVTLRCSPRSGDLSVYWYQQSLDQGLQFLIQYYNGEERAKGNILERFSAQQFPDLHSELNLSSLELGDSALYFCASSVAGGGAGELFFGEGSRLTVL.

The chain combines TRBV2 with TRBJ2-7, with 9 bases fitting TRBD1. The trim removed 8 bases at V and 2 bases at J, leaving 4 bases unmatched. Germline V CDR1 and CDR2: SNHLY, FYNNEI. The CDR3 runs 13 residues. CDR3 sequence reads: CASLQGAPYEQYF. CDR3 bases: TGTGCCAGCCTACAGGGGGCTCCCTACGAGCAGTACTTC. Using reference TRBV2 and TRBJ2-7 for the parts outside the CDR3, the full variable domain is EPEVTQTPSHQVTQMGQEVILRCVPISNHLYFYWYRQILGQKVEFLVSFYNNEISEKSEIFDDQFSVERPDGSNFTLKIRSTKLEDSAMYFCASLQGAPYEQYFGPGTRLTVT.

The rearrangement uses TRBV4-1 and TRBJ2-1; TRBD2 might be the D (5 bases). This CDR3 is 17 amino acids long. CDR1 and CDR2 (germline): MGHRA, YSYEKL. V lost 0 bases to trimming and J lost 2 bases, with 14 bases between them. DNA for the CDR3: TGCGCCAGCAGCCAAGATGAGGGAGCATGGACCTACAATGAGCAGTTCTTC. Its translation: CASSQDEGAWTYNEQFF.

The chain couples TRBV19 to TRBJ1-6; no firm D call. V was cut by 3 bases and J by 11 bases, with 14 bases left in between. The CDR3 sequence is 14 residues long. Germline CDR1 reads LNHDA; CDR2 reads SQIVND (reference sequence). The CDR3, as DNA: TGTGCCAGTAGTATGGAGAAAGGCCAAACACCCCTCCACTTT. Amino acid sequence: CASSMEKGQTPLHF.

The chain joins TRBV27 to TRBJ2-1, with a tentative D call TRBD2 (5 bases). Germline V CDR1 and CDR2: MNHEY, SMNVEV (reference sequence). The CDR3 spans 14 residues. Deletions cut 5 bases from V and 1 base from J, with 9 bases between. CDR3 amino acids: CASSVGLSYNEQFF. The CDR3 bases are TGTGCCAGCAGTGTCGGACTTTCCTACAATGAGCAGTTCTTC.

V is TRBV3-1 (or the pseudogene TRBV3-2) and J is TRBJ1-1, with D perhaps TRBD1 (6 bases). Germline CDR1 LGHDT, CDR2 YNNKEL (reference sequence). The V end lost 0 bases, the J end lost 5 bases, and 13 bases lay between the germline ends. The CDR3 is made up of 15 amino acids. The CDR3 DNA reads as TGTGCCAGCAGCCAAGATCTACAGGGTTGGACTGAAGCTTTCTTT. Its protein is CASSQDLQGWTEAFF.

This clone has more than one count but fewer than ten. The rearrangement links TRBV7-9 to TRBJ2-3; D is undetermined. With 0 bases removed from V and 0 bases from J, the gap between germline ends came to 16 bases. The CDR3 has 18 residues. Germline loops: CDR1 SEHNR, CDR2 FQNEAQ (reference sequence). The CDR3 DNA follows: TGTGCCAGCAGCTTAGCCAGATTCAGACATCCAAGCACAGATACGCAGTATTTT. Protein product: CASSLARFRHPSTDTQYF. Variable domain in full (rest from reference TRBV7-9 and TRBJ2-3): DTGVSQNPRHKITKRGQNVTFRCDPISEHNRLYWYRQTLGQGPEFLTYFQNEAQLEKSRLLSDRFSAERPKGSFSTLEIQRTEQGDSAMYLCASSLARFRHPSTDTQYFGPGTRLTVL.

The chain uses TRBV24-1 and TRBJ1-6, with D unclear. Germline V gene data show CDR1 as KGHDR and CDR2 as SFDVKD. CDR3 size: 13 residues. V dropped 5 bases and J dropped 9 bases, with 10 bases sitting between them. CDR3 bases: TGTGCCACCAGTGGTCCTTCGGGTTCACCCCTCCACTTT. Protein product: CATSGPSGSPLHF.

CDR3 in DNA: TGTGCCAGCAGTTACCAGGGCGCAACTAATGAAAAACTGTTTTTT. It translates to CASSYQGATNEKLFF. The chain employs TRBV6-2 or TRBV6-3 and TRBJ1-4, with D possibly being TRBD1 (5 bases). Germline CDR1 and CDR2: MNHEY and SVGEGT. Trimming pared 2 bases from V and 0 bases from J, leaving 7 bases between. The CDR3 is 15 amino acids.

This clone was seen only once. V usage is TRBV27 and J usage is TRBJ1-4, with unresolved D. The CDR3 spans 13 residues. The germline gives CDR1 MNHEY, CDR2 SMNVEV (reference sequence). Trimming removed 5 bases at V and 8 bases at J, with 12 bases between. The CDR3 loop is CASSIRPGEKLFF. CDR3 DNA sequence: TGTGCCAGCAGTATACGTCCCGGGGAAAAACTGTTTTTT.

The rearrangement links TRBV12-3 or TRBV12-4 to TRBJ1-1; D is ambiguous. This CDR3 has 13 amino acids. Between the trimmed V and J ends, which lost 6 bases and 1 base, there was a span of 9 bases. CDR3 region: CASSRSRNTEAFF. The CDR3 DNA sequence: TGTGCCAGCAGCCGCTCGAGGAACACTGAAGCTTTCTTT.